This passage covers 30 T cell receptor beta chains from one sample sequenced in a study of T cell repertoires in cytomegalovirus infection. TCRdb analysed the reads with MiXCR anew, one entry per CDR3 protein. Found here are some 590,000 distinct CDR3 sequences, 40% of them singletons; the top ten hold around 48%. No antigen has been identified for these receptors. The sample consisted of cultured PBMCs, taken from culture after CMV antigen stimulation. These receptor sequences come from a human donor in good health (CMV status not recorded). Some clones in this sample may be carry-over from other donors' samples.

This chain joins TRBV7-6 and TRBJ2-3, with D hard to call. The CDR3 totals 12 residues. CDR1 and CDR2 from the germline V gene are SGHVS and FNYEAQ. V lost 8 bases and J 6 bases, leaving 12 bases between the germline ends. This CDR3 is CASRLGPDTQYF. The DNA of the CDR3 is TGTGCCAGCCGTCTTGGCCCCGATACGCAGTATTTT.

This clonotype turned up a few times. The chain uses TRBV11-2 and TRBJ1-4; D uncertain. Trimming removed 5 bases at V and 4 bases at J, with 11 bases between. CDR1 is SGHAT and CDR2 is FQNNGV in the germline V gene. The CDR3 sequence is 14 residues long. The CDR3 loop reads CASSLDNFNEKLFF. The CDR3 region has the DNA TGTGCCAGCAGCCTCGACAACTTTAATGAAAAACTGTTTTTT.

The chain uses TRBV19 and TRBJ1-6, with D possibly TRBD1 on 5 matching bases. V was trimmed by 4 bases and J by 0 bases, leaving 19 bases between them. CDR1 is LNHDA and CDR2 is SQIVND in the germline V gene (reference sequence). The CDR3 length is 19 residues. CDR3 DNA: TGTGCCAGTAGTAGACGACCTCGGGACGTCAGCTCCTATAATTCACCCCTCCACTTT. Amino acid sequence: CASSRRPRDVSSYNSPLHF.

The chain uses TRBV12-3 or TRBV12-4 and TRBJ1-1; 9 nucleotides match TRBD1. V lost 6 bases and J lost 0; bases outside the gene matches: 17. The CDR3 totals 19 residues. The CDR3 bases are TGTGCCAGCAGCAAACTGGACAGGGGAGGTATGGGGATGAACACTGAAGCTTTCTTT. Protein product: CASSKLDRGGMGMNTEAFF.

J is TRBJ1-1 and V is TRBV20-1; no definite D call. The CDR3 consists of 19 residues. CDR1 is DFQATT, CDR2 SNEGSKA, per germline (reference sequence). Trimming shortened V by 0 bases and J by 0 bases, and 23 bases separated the two germline ends. CDR3 amino acids: CSARDLEEPATDMNTEAFF. The CDR3 nucleotides are TGCAGTGCTAGAGATCTGGAAGAACCAGCTACCGACATGAACACTGAAGCTTTCTTT.

J is TRBJ2-7 and V is TRBV11-2, with D perhaps matching TRBD1 (6 bases). With 8 bases removed from V and 3 bases from J, the gap between germline ends came to 17 bases. Per germline, CDR1 SGHAT and CDR2 FQNNGV. The CDR3 is 14 amino acids. The CDR3 nucleotides read TGTGCCAGCGGCTCAGGCAGGGGAGTCTACGAGCAGTACTTC. Protein product: CASGSGRGVYEQYF.

This chain's CDR3 is CASSTSGGGQFF. The CDR3 region has the DNA TGTGCCAGCAGCACTAGCGGGGGGGGACAGTTCTTC. The chain carries TRBV12-3 or TRBV12-4 and TRBJ2-1; 13 bases agree with TRBD2. CDR3 length: 12 amino acids. J gave up 13 bases and V 6 bases, and 3 bases lay outside the gene matches.

This CDR3 is CASSMGTLGAYEQYF. DNA for the CDR3: TGTGCCAGTAGTATGGGCACTCTGGGCGCCTACGAGCAGTACTTC. The V call is TRBV19, the J call TRBJ2-7; no reliable D call. Germline values: CDR1 LNHDA, CDR2 SQIVND (reference sequence). Trimming removed 3 bases at V and 2 bases at J, with 14 bases between. CDR3 size: 15 residues.

This clonotype was seen more than once but under ten times. The V call is TRBV5-1, the J call TRBJ2-7, with a tentative D call TRBD1 (6 bases). This CDR3 comprises 15 residues. CDR1 and CDR2 (germline): SGHRS, YFSETQ. The V end lost 4 bases, the J end lost 2 bases, and 16 bases lay between the germline ends. The CDR3 is CASSPLGGSPYEQYF. For the CDR3, the DNA is TGCGCCAGCAGCCCGCTTGGGGGCTCCCCCTACGAGCAGTACTTC.

In regard to this clonotype: Mismatch with germline at one junction end may stem from a read error. Here the CDR3 reads CASSIGAGLSNTGVLFF. DNA of the CDR3: TGTGCCAGCAGTATAGGGGCGGGACTTTCGAACACCGGGGTGCTGTTTTTT. The V gene is TRBV11-3, the J gene TRBJ2-2; D may be TRBD2 (6 bases). CDR1 is SGHNT, CDR2 YENEEA, per germline. The CDR3 extends over 17 amino acids.

This sequence joins TRBV7-9 and TRBJ1-6, with 7 bases identical to TRBD1. Germline CDR1 is SEHNR and CDR2 is FQNEAQ (reference sequence). The junction had 7 bases not matched to a gene; V was cut back by 5 bases and J by 9 bases. The CDR3 has 14 residues. CDR3 sequence reads: CASSLETGFSPLHF. Written as DNA, the CDR3 is TGTGCCAGCAGCCTGGAGACAGGGTTTTCACCCCTCCACTTT.

This clonotype was observed a single time. V gene TRBV6-2 or TRBV6-3 combines with J gene TRBJ1-6; D uncertain. Between the trimmed V and J ends, which lost 7 bases and 10 bases, there was a span of 17 bases. CDR3 length: 14 residues. The germline V gene encodes CDR1 MNHEY and CDR2 SVGEGT. CDR3 in amino acids: CASTRHEGLSPLHF. CDR3 DNA sequence: TGTGCCAGCACCCGCCACGAGGGTCTCTCACCCCTCCACTTT.

This clonotype was seen a few times. The chain carries TRBV7-9 and TRBJ1-1, with unresolved D. The CDR3 loop spans 13 amino acids. Germline assignment: CDR1 SEHNR and CDR2 FQNEAQ (reference sequence). V was clipped by 5 bases and J by 3 bases, with 10 bases between them. The CDR3 region has the DNA TGTGCCAGCAGCCCCACAAGGGACACTGAAGCTTTCTTT. This translates into CASSPTRDTEAFF.

This clonotype showed up just a few times. The rearrangement joins TRBV4-1 to TRBJ1-1; the D is unclear. CDR1 and CDR2 from the germline V gene are MGHRA and YSYEKL. The length of the CDR3 is 15 residues. The V end was cut by 3 bases, the J end by 0 bases, with 11 bases between. CDR3 in amino acids: CASSQPTAVNTEAFF. The CDR3 region has the DNA TGCGCCAGCAGCCAGCCCACGGCGGTGAACACTGAAGCTTTCTTT.

This sequence joins TRBV27 and TRBJ1-1; 9 bases line up with TRBD1. CDR3 length equals 14 residues. Per the germline V gene, CDR1 is MNHEY and CDR2 is SMNVEV (reference sequence). With V trimmed by 6 bases and J by 5 bases, 7 bases remained unmatched. CDR3 protein: CASSRTGGRTEAFF. The CDR3 DNA sequence: TGTGCCAGCAGCCGAACAGGGGGCCGGACTGAAGCTTTCTTT.

This clonotype has only a few counts. The rearrangement uses TRBV12-3 or TRBV12-4 and TRBJ1-6; no definite D call. V was clipped by 6 bases and J by 10 bases, with 13 bases between them. CDR3 length: 13 residues. CDR3 nucleotide sequence: TGTGCCAGCAGACCTTCAGGAATATCACCCCTCCACTTT. Residues: CASRPSGISPLHF.

The chain recombines TRBV4-1 with TRBJ1-6, with no clear D. In germline, CDR1 is MGHRA, CDR2 YSYEKL. This CDR3 spans 16 amino acids. The V end lost 5 bases, the J end lost 0 bases, and 11 bases lay between the germline ends. As DNA, the CDR3 is TGCGCCAGCAGCGACCGCGGGAGCTCCTATAATTCACCCCTCCACTTT. Protein sequence: CASSDRGSSYNSPLHF.

The chain recombines TRBV12-3 or TRBV12-4 with TRBJ1-5; perhaps TRBD1 as D (6 bases). The CDR3 has 15 residues. V dropped 5 bases and J dropped 6 bases, with 17 bases sitting between them. The CDR3 nucleotides are TGTGCCAGCAGTCCTGAAGGGGGGGGAGGTCAGCCCCAGCATTTT. Its translation is CASSPEGGGGQPQHF.

The chain carries TRBV7-2 and TRBJ2-2; the D is unclear. The V end lost 1 base, the J end lost 7 bases, and 16 bases lay between the germline ends. The CDR3 extends over 16 amino acids. CDR1 is SGHTA and CDR2 is FQGNSA in the germline V gene. CDR3 sequence reads: CASSLVAYPGLGELFF. The CDR3, as DNA: TGTGCCAGCAGCTTAGTGGCCTATCCCGGGCTCGGGGAGCTGTTTTTT.

The chain employs TRBV6-2 or TRBV6-3 and TRBJ2-3, with D tentatively TRBD2 (5 bases). The CDR3 has 16 residues. V lost 3 bases to trimming and J lost 0 bases, with 13 bases between them. The germline CDR1 and CDR2 sequences are MNHEY and SVGEGT. For the CDR3, the DNA is TGTGCCAGCAGTTATCCCGGAGGTTCTAGCACAGATACGCAGTATTTT. Amino acid sequence: CASSYPGGSSTDTQYF.

In this sample, this clonotype turned up many times. This rearrangement joins TRBV7-6 to TRBJ1-6; no clear D. CDR3 length equals 14 residues. The ends were cut back, 5 bases at V and 5 bases at J, with 10 bases in the middle. The V gene's germline CDR1 is SGHVS and CDR2 FNYEAQ. The CDR3 loop is CASSLGRNNSPLHF. For the CDR3, the DNA is TGTGCCAGCAGCCTCGGACGTAATAATTCACCCCTCCACTTT.

This sequence joins TRBV11-2 and TRBJ2-5; D uncertain. The V end lost 5 bases, the J end lost 2 bases, and 9 bases lay between the germline ends. Germline CDR1 reads SGHAT; CDR2 reads FQNNGV. This CDR3 is built from 13 residues. CDR3 region: CASSPYNQETQYF. The CDR3 DNA follows: TGTGCCAGCAGCCCCTATAATCAAGAGACCCAGTACTTC.

The chain employs TRBV3-1 and TRBJ1-1; 8 nucleotides align to TRBD1. The CDR3 length is 16 residues. V dropped 4 bases and J dropped 0; count of bases not matched to a gene: 7. Germline CDR1 reads LGHDT; CDR2 reads YNNKEL (reference sequence). This chain's CDR3 is CASSRQTGALNTEAFF. The CDR3 DNA reads TGTGCCAGCAGCCGCCAGACAGGGGCCTTGAACACTGAAGCTTTCTTT. Full variable domain (rest looked up from reference TRBV3-1 and TRBJ1-1): DTAVSQTPKYLVTQMGNDKSIKCEQNLGHDTMYWYKQDSKKFLKIMFSYNNKELIINETVPNRFSPKSPDKAHLNLHINSLELGDSAVYFCASSRQTGALNTEAFFGQGTRLTVV.

The V call is TRBV5-6, the J call TRBJ2-3; 8 nucleotides align to TRBD2. This CDR3 is 17 amino acids long. Germline lookup yields CDR1 SGHDT and CDR2 YYEEEE. V lost 0 bases, J lost 2 bases, and 8 bases stayed unmatched. DNA for the CDR3: TGTGCCAGCAGCTTGGGACTAGCGTCTGGTAACACAGATACGCAGTATTTT. It translates to CASSLGLASGNTDTQYF.

This clonotype was observed a few times. The chain couples TRBV6-1 to TRBJ1-5, with D unresolved. Germline CDR1 MNHNS, CDR2 SASEGT. There are 15 residues in the CDR3. V lost 6 bases and J 9 bases, leaving 21 bases between the germline ends. The CDR3 region is CASSPFRTPAGPQHF. The CDR3 nucleotides are TGTGCCAGCAGCCCTTTCAGGACCCCAGCGGGGCCCCAGCATTTT.

This clonotype turned up a few times. CDR3 sequence (DNA): TGTGCCAGCAGCTTAGAGACCGGGACTAGCGGGGGGCGCCTCTACGAGCAGTACTTC. Translating gives CASSLETGTSGGRLYEQYF. This rearrangement joins TRBV7-2 to TRBJ2-7, with 15 positions matching TRBD2. The CDR3 runs 19 residues. Germline CDR1 is SGHTA and CDR2 is FQGNSA. With 1 base clipped from V and 3 bases from J, the junction kept 10 bases outside the gene matches.

The genes are TRBV5-4 and TRBJ1-2; TRBD1 aligns across 8 bases. The V gene's germline CDR1 is SGHNT and CDR2 YYREEE (reference sequence). This CDR3 is 14 amino acids long. Losses at the gene ends were 4 bases for V and 5 bases for J; bases not matched to a gene: 7. The CDR3 spells CASSGRDRLYGYTF. In DNA form, the CDR3 reads TGTGCCAGCAGCGGCCGGGACAGGCTTTATGGCTACACCTTC.

The chain recombines TRBV7-9 with TRBJ1-1; D unclear. Per the germline V gene, CDR1 is SEHNR and CDR2 is FQNEAQ (reference sequence). This CDR3 comprises 14 residues. V lost 5 bases, J lost 5 bases, and 15 bases lay in between. Here the CDR3 reads CASSVGPRGTEAFF. Written as DNA, the CDR3 is TGTGCCAGCAGCGTCGGGCCTCGAGGGACTGAAGCTTTCTTT.

The rearrangement links TRBV7-2 to TRBJ2-1, with TRBD1 as a possible D gene (6 bases). CDR1 is SGHTA and CDR2 is FQGNSA in the germline V gene. V was shortened by 3 bases and J by 0 bases, with 18 bases between the two germline ends. The CDR3 covers 18 residues. CDR3 in amino acids: CASSFPLRTVSSYNEQFF. The CDR3 region has the DNA TGTGCCAGCAGCTTCCCCCTTAGGACAGTTAGCTCCTACAATGAGCAGTTCTTC.

V gene TRBV7-2 combines with J gene TRBJ2-3; 9 positions match TRBD2. The CDR3 covers 16 residues. Trimming removed 0 bases from V and 4 bases from J; junction bases left unmatched: 5. Germline loops: CDR1 SGHTA, CDR2 FQGNSA. The DNA for the CDR3 is TGTGCCAGCAGCTTAGCCGGGGCGGGGGGGGCAGATACGCAGTATTTT. Translated, it gives CASSLAGAGGADTQYF.